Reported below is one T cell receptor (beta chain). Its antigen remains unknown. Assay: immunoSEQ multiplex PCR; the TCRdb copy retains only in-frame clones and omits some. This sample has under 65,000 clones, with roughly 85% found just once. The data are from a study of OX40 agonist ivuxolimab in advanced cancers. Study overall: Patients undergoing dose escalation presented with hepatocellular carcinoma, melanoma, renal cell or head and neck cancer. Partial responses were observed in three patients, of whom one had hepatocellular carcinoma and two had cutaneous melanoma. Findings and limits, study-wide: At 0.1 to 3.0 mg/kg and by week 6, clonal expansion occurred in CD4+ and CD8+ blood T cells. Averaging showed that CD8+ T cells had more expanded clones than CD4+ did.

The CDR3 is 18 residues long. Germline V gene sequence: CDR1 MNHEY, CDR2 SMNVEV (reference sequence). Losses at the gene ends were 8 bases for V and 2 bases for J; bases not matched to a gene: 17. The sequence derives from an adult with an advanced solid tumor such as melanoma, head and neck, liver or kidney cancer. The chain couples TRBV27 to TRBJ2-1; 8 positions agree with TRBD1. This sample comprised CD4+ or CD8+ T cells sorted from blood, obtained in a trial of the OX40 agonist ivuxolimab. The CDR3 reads CASGQGAGGYPPYNEQFF. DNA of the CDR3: TGTGCCAGCGGCCAGGGGGCAGGGGGCTACCCCCCCTACAATGAGCAGTTCTTC.